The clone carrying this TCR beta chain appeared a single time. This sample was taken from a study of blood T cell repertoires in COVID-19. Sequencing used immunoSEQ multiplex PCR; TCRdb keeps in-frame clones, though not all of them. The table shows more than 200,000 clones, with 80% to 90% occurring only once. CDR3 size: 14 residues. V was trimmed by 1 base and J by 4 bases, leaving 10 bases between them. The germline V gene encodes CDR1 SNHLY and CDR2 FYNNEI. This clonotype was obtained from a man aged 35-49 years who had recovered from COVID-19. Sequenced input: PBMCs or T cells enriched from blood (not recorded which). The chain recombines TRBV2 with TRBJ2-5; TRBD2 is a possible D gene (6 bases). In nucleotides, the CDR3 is TGTGCCAGCAGTGAAGAGTGGGAGGTAGAGACCCAGTACTTC. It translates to CASSEEWEVETQYF.